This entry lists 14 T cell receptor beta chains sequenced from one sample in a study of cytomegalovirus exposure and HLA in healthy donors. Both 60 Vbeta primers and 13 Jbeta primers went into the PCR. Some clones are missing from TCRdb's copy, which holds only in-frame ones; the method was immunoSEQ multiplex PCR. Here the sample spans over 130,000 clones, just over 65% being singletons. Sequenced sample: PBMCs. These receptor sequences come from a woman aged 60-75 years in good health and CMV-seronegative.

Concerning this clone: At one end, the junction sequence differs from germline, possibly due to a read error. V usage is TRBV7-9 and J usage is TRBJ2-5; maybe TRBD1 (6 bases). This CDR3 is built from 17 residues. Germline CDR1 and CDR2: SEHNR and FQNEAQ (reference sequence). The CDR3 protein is CSSSPRPGTGKVETQYF. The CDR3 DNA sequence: TGTTCCAGCAGCCCCCGGCCGGGTACAGGGAAGGTTGAGACCCAGTACTTC.

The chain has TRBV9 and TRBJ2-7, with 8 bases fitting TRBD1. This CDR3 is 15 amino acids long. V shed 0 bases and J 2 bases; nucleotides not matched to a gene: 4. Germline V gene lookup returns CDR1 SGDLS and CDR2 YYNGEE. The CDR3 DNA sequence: TGTGCCAGCAGCGTAGAGACAGGGGTGGCCTACGAGCAGTACTTC. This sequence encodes CASSVETGVAYEQYF.

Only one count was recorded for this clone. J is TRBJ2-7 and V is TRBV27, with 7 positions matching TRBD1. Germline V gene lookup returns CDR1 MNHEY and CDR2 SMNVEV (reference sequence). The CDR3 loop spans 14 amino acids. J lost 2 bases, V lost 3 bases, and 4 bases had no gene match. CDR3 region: CASSFRGQPYEQYF. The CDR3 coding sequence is TGTGCCAGCAGTTTTAGGGGGCAACCCTACGAGCAGTACTTC.

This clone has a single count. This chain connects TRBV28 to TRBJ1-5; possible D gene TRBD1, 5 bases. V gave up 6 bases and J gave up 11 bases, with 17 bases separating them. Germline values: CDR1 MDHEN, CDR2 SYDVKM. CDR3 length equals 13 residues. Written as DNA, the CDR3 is TGTGCCAGCAGCCTAGGGGTGGTAAAGGCCCAGCATTTT. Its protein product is CASSLGVVKAQHF.

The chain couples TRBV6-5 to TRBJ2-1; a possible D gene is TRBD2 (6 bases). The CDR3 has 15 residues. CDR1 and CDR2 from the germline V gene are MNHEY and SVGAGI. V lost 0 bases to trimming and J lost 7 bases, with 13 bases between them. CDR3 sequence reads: CASSYSSGVKNEQFF. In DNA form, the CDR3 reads TGTGCCAGCAGTTACTCTTCGGGAGTAAAAAATGAGCAGTTCTTC.

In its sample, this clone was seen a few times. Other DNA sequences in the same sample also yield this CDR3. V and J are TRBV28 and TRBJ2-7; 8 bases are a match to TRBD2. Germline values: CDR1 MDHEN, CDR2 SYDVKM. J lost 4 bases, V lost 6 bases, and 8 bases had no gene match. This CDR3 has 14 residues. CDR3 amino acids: CASRTTGGGYEQYF. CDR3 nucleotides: TGTGCCAGCAGAACTACGGGGGGGGGATACGAGCAGTACTTC.

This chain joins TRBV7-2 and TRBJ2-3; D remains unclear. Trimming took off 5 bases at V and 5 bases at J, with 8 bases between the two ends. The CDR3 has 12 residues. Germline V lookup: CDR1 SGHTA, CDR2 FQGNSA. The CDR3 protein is CASSLVVDTQYF. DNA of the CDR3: TGTGCCAGCAGCCTCGTCGTAGATACGCAGTATTTT.

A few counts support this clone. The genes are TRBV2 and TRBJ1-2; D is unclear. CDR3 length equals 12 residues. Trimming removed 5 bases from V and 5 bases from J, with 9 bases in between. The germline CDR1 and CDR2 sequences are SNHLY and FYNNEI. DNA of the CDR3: TGTGCCAGCAGTCTTAGGAGTTATGGCTACACCTTC. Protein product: CASSLRSYGYTF.

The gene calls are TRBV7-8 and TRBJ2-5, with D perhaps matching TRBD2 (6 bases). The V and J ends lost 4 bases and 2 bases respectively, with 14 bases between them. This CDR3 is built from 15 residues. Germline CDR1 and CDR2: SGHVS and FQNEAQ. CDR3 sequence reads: CASSSDGGLQETQYF. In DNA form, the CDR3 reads TGTGCCAGCAGCTCCGATGGGGGGTTGCAAGAGACCCAGTACTTC.

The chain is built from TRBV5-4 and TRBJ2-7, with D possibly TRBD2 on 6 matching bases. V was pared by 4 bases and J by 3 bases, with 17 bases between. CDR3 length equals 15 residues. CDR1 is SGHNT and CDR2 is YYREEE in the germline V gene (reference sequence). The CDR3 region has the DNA TGTGCCAGCAGCGCGAGGGGCGGGACGGTCTACGAGCAGTACTTC. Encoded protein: CASSARGGTVYEQYF.

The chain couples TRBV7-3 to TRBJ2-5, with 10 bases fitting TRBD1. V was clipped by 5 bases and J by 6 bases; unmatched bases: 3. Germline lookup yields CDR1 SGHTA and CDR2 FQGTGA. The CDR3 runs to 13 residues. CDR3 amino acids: CASSLTGGKTQYF. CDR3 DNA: TGTGCCAGCAGCCTGACAGGGGGCAAGACCCAGTACTTC.

The CDR3 reads CASSLSYEQFF. CDR3 DNA sequence: TGTGCCAGCAGCTTATCCTATGAGCAGTTCTTC. The J gene is TRBJ2-1, the V gene TRBV7-2, with D unclear. CDR1 is SGHTA, CDR2 FQGNSA, per germline. The CDR3 is 11 residues long. With 2 bases removed from V and 8 bases from J, the gap between germline ends came to 4 bases.

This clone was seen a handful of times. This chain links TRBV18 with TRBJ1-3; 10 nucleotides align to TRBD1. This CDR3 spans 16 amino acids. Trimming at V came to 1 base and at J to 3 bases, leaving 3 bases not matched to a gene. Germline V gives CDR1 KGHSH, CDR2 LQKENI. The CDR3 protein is CASSPLGQGSGNTIYF. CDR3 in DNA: TGTGCCAGCTCACCACTGGGACAGGGGAGTGGAAACACCATATATTTT.

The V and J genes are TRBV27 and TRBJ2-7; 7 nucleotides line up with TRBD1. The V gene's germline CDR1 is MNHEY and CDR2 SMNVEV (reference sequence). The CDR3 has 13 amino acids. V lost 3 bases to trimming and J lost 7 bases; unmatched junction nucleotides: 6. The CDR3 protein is CASSFQGVGEQYF. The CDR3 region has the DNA TGTGCCAGCAGTTTCCAGGGGGTGGGGGAGCAGTACTTC.